The clone carrying this T cell receptor (beta chain) was seen a few times. The data were obtained in a study of T-cell memory formation after mild COVID-19. MiXCR, applied by TCRdb to the 5' RACE reads, yields one record per CDR3 protein. This sample has 150,000 or so distinct CDR3 sequences; around 13% occur once, and the top ten carry 13% to 15%. Sample: PBMCs or a T cell subset sorted from them (not recorded which). The clonotype was recovered from an adult woman who had mild COVID-19 (a few samples of this study predate the infection). Cell type and time point are not known.

The CDR3, as DNA: TGTGCCACCTCAAGCGGAGGGAATTCACCCCTCCACTTT. The encoded protein is CATSSGGNSPLHF. The rearrangement joins TRBV10-3 to TRBJ1-6; no firm D call. The V end lost 10 bases, the J end lost 7 bases, and 14 bases lay between the germline ends. This CDR3 spans 13 amino acids. Germline values: CDR1 ENHRY, CDR2 SYGVKD.